This TCR beta chain was sequenced during a study of neurological immune-mediated disorders. The unsorted libraries were made from 2 million PBMCs kept at -80 C. This clonotype was observed at least ten times. Template-switch 5'RACE cDNA synthesis added a 10-nucleotide unique molecular identifier. TCRdb re-analysed the 5' RACE reads in MiXCR, keeping a single row per CDR3 protein. Found here are about 33,000 distinct CDR3 sequences, approximately 1.5% of them singletons; the top ten hold around 9%. CDR3 size: 13 residues. V lost 3 bases, J lost 2 bases, and 7 bases lay in between. V usage is TRBV12-3 or TRBV12-4 and J usage is TRBJ1-1, with a tentative D call TRBD1 (5 bases). Sequenced input: PBMCs. This TCR was sampled from a woman aged 25 to 39 with multiple sclerosis. CDR3 in amino acids: CASSFGHNTEAFF. For the CDR3, the DNA is TGTGCCAGCAGTTTCGGACACAACACTGAAGCTTTCTTT.